This TCR beta chain comes out of a study of response to subunit inactivated influenza vaccine. In its sample, this clonotype was seen a few times. Its target is not known. Points from the study as a whole: New T cells are recruited in small numbers by each seasonal influenza vaccination, according to the authors' suggestion.

Germline loops: CDR1 DFQATT, CDR2 SNEGSKA (reference sequence). V shed 4 bases and J 6 bases; nucleotides not matched to a gene: 13. This CDR3 has 15 amino acids. Via MiXCR, TCRdb re-called the RT-PCR reads, giving one row per CDR3 protein. The sample lists approximately 500,000 distinct CDR3 sequences; roughly 13% were seen once. The TCR sequence derives from a man between 45 and 60 years old who received an inactivated influenza vaccine. The sequences come from PBMCs from blood, collected 45 days after vaccination. The chain is built from TRBV20-1 and TRBJ2-3; 7 bases fit TRBD1. CDR3 coding DNA: TGCAGTGCTACCAGCGGTAGGGGGCAATTGGATACGCAGTATTTT. Translation: CSATSGRGQLDTQYF.